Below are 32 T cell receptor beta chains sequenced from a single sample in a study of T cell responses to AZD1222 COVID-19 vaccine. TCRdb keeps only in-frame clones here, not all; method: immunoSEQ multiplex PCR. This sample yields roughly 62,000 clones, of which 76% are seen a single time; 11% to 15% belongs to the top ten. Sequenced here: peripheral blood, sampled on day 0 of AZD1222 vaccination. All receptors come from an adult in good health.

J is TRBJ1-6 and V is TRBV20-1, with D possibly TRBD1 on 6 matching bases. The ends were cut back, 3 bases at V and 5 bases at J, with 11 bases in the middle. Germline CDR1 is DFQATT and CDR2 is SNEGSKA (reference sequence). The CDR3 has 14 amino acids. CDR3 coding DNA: TGCAGTGCTAGTCCGGACAGTAATAATTCACCCCTCCACTTT. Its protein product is CSASPDSNNSPLHF.

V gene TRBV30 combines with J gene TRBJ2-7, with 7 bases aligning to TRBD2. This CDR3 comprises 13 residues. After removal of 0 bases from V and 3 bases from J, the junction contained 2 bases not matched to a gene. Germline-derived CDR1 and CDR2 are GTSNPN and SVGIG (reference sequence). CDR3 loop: CAWSVGGGYEQYF. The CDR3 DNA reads TGTGCCTGGAGTGTAGGCGGGGGCTACGAGCAGTACTTC.

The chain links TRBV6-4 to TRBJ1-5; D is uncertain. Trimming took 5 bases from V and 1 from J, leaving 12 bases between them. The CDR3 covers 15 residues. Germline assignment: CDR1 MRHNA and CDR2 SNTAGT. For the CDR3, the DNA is TGTGCCAGCAGTCCTGACCAAGGCAGCAATCAGCCCCAGCATTTT. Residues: CASSPDQGSNQPQHF.

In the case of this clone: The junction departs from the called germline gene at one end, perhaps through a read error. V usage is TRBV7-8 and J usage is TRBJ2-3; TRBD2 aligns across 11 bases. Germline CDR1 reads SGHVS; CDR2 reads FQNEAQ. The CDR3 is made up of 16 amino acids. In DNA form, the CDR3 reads TGTGCCAGCAGCCTAGCTAGCGGGGGGCGCACAGATACGCAGTATTTT. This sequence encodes CASSLASGGRTDTQYF.

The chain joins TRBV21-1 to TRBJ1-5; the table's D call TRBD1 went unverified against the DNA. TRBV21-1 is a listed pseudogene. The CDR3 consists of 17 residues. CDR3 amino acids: CASISDSPGMGNQPQHF. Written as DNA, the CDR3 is TGTGCCAGCATCTCGGACAGCCCCGGGATGGGCAATCAGCCCCAGCATTTT.

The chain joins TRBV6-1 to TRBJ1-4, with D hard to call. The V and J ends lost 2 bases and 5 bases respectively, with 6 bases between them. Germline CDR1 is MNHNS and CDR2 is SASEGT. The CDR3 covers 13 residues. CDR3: CASSERSNEKLFF. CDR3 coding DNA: TGTGCCAGCAGTGAACGCAGCAATGAAAAACTGTTTTTT.

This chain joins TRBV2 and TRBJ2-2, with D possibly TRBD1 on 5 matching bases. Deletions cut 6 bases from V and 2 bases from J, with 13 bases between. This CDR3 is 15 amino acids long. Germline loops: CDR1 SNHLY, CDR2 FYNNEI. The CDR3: CASRDETDNTGELFF. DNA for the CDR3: TGTGCCAGCAGAGACGAGACAGATAACACCGGGGAGCTGTTTTTT.

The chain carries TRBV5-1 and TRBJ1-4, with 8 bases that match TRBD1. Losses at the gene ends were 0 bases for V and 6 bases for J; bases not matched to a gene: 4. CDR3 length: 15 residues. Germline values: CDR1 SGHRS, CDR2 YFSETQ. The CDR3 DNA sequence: TGCGCCAGCAGCTTGGGACAGGGGCGCGATGAAAAACTGTTTTTT. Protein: CASSLGQGRDEKLFF.

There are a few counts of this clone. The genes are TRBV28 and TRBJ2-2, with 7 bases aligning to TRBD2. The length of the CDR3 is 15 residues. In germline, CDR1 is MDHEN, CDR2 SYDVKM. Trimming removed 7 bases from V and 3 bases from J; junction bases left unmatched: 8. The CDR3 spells CASTGAGTYTGELFF. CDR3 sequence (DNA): TGTGCCAGCACAGGAGCGGGGACCTACACCGGGGAGCTGTTTTTT.

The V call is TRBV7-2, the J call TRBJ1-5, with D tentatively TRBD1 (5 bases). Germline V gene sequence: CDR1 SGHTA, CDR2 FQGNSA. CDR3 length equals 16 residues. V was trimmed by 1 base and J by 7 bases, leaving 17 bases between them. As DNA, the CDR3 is TGTGCCAGCAGCTTAGGCTGGGGACGGTCCGGACAGCCCCAGCATTTT. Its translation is CASSLGWGRSGQPQHF.

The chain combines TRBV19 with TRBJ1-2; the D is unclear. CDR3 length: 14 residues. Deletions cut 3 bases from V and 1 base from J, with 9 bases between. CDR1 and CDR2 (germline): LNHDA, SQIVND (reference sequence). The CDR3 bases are TGTGCCAGTAGTATTCAGTCAAGTAACTATGGCTACACCTTC. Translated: CASSIQSSNYGYTF.

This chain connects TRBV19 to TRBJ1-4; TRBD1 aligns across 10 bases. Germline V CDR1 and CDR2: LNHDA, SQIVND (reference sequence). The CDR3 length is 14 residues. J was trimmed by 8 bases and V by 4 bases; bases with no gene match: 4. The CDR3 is CASSNRDRGEKLFF. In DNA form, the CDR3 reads TGTGCCAGTAGTAACCGGGACAGGGGAGAAAAACTGTTTTTT.

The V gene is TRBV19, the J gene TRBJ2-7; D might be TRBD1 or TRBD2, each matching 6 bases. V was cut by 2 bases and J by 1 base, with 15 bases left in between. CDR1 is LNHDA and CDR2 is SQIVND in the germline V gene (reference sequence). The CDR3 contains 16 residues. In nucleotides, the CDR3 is TGTGCCAGTAGTATAAAGGCAGGGGAGGTTTCCTACGAGCAGTACTTC. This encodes CASSIKAGEVSYEQYF.

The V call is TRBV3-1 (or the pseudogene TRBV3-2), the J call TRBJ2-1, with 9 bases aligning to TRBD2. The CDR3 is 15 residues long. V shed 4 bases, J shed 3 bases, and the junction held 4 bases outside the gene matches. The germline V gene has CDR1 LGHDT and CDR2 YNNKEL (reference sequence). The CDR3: CASSPLAGVYNEQFF. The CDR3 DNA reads TGTGCCAGCAGCCCCTTAGCGGGAGTCTACAATGAGCAGTTCTTC.

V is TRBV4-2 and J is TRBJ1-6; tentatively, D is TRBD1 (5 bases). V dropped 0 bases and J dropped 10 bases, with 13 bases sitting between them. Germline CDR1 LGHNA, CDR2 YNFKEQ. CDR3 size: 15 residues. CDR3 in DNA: TGTGCCAGCAGCCAAGATCGAGGGGTGAGCTCACCCCTCCACTTT. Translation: CASSQDRGVSSPLHF.

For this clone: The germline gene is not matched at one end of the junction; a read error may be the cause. Written as DNA, the CDR3 is TGTGCCAGCAGCGTAGCCGGGACAACGAACACCGGGGAGCTGTTTTTT. Protein product: CASSVAGTTNTGELFF. The chain couples TRBV7-8 to TRBJ2-2; weak D call: TRBD1 (6 bases). Germline CDR1 reads SGHVS; CDR2 reads FQNEAQ. This CDR3 comprises 16 residues. Supplemented by reference TRBV7-8 and TRBJ2-2, the full variable domain reads GAGVSQSPRYKVAKRGQDVALRCDPISGHVSLFWYQQALGQGPEFLTYFQNEAQLDKSGLPSDRFFAERPEGSVSTLKIQRTQQEDSAVYLCASSVAGTTNTGELFFGEGSRLTVL.

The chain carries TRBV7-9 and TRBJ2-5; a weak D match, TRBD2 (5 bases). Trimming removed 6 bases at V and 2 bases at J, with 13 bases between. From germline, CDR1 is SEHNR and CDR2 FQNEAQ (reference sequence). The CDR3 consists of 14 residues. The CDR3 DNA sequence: TGTGCCAGCAGGAGCCAGGACTTTCAAGAGACCCAGTACTTC. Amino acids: CASRSQDFQETQYF. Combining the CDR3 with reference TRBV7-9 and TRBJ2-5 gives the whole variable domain DTGVSQNPRHKITKRGQNVTFRCDPISEHNRLYWYRQTLGQGPEFLTYFQNEAQLEKSRLLSDRFSAERPKGSFSTLEIQRTEQGDSAMYLCASRSQDFQETQYFGPGTRLLVL.

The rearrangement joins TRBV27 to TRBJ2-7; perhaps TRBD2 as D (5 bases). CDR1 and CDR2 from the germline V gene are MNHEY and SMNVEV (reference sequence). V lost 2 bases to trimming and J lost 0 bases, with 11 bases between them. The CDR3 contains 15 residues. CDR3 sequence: CASSLKSGSSYEQYF. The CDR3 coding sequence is TGTGCCAGCAGTTTAAAGTCTGGGAGCTCCTACGAGCAGTACTTC.

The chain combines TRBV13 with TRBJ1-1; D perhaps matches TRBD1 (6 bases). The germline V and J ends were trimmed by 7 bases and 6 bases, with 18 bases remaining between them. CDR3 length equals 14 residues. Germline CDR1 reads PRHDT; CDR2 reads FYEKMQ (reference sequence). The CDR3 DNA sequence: TGTGCCAGCAATCTCATCAGGTGGGGGCCTGAAGCTTTCTTT. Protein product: CASNLIRWGPEAFF.

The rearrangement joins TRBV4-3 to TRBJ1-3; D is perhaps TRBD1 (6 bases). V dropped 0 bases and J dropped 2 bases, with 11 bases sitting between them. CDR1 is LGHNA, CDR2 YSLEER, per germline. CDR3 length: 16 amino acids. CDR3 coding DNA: TGCGCCAGCAGCCAAGATGAGGGGGGCACTGGAAACACCATATATTTT. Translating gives CASSQDEGGTGNTIYF.

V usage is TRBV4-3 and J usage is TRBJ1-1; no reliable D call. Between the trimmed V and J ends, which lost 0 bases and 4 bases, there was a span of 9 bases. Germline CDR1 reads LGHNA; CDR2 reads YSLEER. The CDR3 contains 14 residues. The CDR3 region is CASSQDPGSTEAFF. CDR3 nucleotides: TGCGCCAGCAGCCAAGATCCCGGGAGCACTGAAGCTTTCTTT.

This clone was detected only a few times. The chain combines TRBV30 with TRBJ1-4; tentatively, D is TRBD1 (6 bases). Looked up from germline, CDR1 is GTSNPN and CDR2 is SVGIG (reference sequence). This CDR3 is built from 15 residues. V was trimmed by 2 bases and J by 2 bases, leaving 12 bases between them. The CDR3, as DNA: TGTGCCTGGAGTCTTCACAGGGTTACTAATGAAAAACTGTTTTTT. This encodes CAWSLHRVTNEKLFF.

The CDR3: CASSPAKGTGFSNTGELFF. CDR3 nucleotide sequence: TGTGCCAGCAGCCCAGCGAAAGGGACAGGGTTTTCGAACACCGGGGAGCTGTTTTTT. J is TRBJ2-2 and V is TRBV7-6, with 9 bases fitting TRBD1. CDR1 is SGHVS and CDR2 is FNYEAQ in the germline V gene. The CDR3 has 19 amino acids. The trim removed 5 bases at V and 0 bases at J, leaving 13 bases unmatched.

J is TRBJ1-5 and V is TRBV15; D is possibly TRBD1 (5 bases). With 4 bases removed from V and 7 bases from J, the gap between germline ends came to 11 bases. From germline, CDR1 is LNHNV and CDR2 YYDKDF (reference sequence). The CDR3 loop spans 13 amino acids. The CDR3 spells CATSKGEEQPQHF. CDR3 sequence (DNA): TGTGCCACCAGCAAAGGGGAGGAGCAGCCCCAGCATTTT. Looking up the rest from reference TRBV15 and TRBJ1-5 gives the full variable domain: DAMVIQNPRYQVTQFGKPVTLSCSQTLNHNVMYWYQQKSSQAPKLLFHYYDKDFNNEADTPDNFQSRRPNTSFCFLDIRSPGLGDTAMYLCATSKGEEQPQHFGDGTRLSIL.

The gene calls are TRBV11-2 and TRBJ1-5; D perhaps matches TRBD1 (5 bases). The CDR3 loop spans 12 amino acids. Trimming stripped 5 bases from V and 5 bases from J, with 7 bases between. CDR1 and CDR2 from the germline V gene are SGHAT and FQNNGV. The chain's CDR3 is CASSQGDQPQHF. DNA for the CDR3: TGTGCCAGCAGCCAAGGGGATCAGCCCCAGCATTTT.

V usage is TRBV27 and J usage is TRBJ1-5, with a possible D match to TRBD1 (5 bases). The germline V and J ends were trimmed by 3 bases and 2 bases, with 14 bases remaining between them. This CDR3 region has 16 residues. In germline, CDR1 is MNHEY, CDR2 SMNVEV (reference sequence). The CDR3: CASSFIRVDGNQPQHF. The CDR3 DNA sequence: TGTGCCAGCAGTTTTATCAGGGTAGATGGCAATCAGCCCCAGCATTTT.

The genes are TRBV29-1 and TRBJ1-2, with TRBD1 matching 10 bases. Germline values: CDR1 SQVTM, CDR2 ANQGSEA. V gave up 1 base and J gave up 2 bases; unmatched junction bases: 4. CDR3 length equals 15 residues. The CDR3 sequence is CSVEGTGGINYGYTF. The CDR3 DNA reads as TGCAGCGTTGAAGGGACAGGGGGGATCAACTATGGCTACACCTTC.

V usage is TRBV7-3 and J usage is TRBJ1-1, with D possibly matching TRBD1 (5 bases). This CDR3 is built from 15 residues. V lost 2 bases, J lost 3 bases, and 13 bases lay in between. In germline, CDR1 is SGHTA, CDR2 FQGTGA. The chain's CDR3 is CASSLSGPADTEAFF. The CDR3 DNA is TGTGCCAGCAGCTTATCGGGACCTGCGGACACTGAAGCTTTCTTT.

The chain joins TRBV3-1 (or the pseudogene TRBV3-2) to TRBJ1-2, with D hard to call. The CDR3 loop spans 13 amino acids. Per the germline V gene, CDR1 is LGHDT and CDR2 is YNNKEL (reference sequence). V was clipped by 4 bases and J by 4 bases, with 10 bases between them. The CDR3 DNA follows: TGTGCCAGCAGCCCAGGACCGATCTATGGCTACACCTTC. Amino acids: CASSPGPIYGYTF.

CDR3 in amino acids: CASSPTGNQPQHF. CDR3 nucleotides: TGTGCCAGCTCACCAACCGGGAATCAGCCCCAGCATTTT. This sequence joins TRBV18 and TRBJ1-5; D is unclear. CDR3 length: 13 residues. V was trimmed by 2 bases and J by 4 bases, leaving 6 bases between them. The V gene's germline CDR1 is KGHSH and CDR2 LQKENI.

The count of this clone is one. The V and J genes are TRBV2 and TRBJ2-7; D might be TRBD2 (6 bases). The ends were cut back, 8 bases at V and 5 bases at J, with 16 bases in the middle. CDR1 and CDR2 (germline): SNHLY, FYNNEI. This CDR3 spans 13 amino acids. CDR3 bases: TGTGCCAGCGGAGGGATGGGGAGCGACGAGCAGTACTTC. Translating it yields CASGGMGSDEQYF.

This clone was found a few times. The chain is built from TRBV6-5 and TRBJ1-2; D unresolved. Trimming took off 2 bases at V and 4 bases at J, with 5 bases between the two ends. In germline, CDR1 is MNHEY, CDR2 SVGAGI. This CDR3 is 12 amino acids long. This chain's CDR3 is CASSYDFYGYTF. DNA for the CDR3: TGTGCCAGCAGTTACGACTTCTATGGCTACACCTTC.